This TCR beta chain was identified in a study of CD8 T cell repertoires and HIV-1 epitope variants. In this sample, this clone turned up once. Its cognate antigen is unknown. Assay used: immunoSEQ multiplex PCR; TCRdb lists only in-frame clones, some missing. The sample holds roughly 5,500 clones; around 62% are singletons and the top ten take 35% to 55%. Germline CDR1 and CDR2: LNHDA and SQIVND (reference sequence). Trimming pared 3 bases from V and 0 bases from J, leaving 8 bases between. This CDR3 contains 14 residues. The sequencing sample was made of cultured CD8+ T cells derived from PBMCs. The V call is TRBV19, the J call TRBJ1-1; D is undetermined. This receptor was taken from a male donor with HIV. The CDR3 loop is CASSIKSLNTEAFF. The CDR3 coding sequence is TGTGCCAGTAGTATTAAAAGCCTGAACACTGAAGCTTTCTTT.